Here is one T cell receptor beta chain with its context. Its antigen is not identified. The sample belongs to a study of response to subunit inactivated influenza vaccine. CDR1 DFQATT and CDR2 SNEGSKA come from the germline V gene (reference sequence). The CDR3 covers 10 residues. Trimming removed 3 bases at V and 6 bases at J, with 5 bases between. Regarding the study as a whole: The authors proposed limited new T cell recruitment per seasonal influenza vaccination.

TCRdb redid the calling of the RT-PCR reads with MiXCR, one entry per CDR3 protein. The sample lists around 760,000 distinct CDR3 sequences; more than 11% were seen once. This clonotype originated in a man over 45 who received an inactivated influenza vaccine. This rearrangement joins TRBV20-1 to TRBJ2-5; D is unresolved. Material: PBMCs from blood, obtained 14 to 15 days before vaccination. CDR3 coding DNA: TGCAGTGCTAGTAGGCAGACCCAGTACTTC. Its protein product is CSASRQTQYF.